One and the same sample provided the 14 T cell receptor beta chains below, sequenced in a study of cytomegalovirus exposure and HLA in healthy donors. With 60 Vbeta and 13 Jbeta primers, the PCR was carried out. Data came from immunoSEQ multiplex PCR; TCRdb stores just in-frame clones and leaves some out. Of about 78,000 clones in the sample, about three quarters were seen once. The sequenced sample consisted of PBMCs. The receptors here all came from a woman aged 40 to 55 in good health and CMV-seropositive.

The J gene is TRBJ2-7, the V gene TRBV10-3; tentatively, D is TRBD2 (5 bases). V shed 3 bases and J shed 7 bases, with 13 bases lying between them. Germline V lookup: CDR1 ENHRY, CDR2 SYGVKD. The length of the CDR3 is 13 residues. The CDR3, as DNA: TGTGCCATCAGTGAAGAGGGAGAGGGAGAGCAGTACTTC. Translation gives CAISEEGEGEQYF.

The CDR3 here is CAWSAGVRTDTQYF. The CDR3, as DNA: TGTGCCTGGAGTGCAGGGGTCCGCACAGATACGCAGTATTTT. The chain joins TRBV30 to TRBJ2-3, with D maybe TRBD1 (6 bases). This CDR3 is 14 amino acids long. Germline V gene lookup returns CDR1 GTSNPN and CDR2 SVGIG (reference sequence). The V gene lost 1 base and the J gene lost 1 base, with 9 bases spanning the gap. Using reference TRBV30 and TRBJ2-3 for the parts outside the CDR3, the full variable domain is SQTIHQWPATLVQPVGSPLSLECTVEGTSNPNLYWYRQAAGRGLQLLFYSVGIGQISSEVPQNLSASRPQDRQFILSSKKLLLSDSGFYLCAWSAGVRTDTQYFGPGTRLTVL.

This chain links TRBV19 with TRBJ2-7; TRBD2 agrees at 9 bases. This CDR3 is 14 amino acids long. V dropped 5 bases and J dropped 4; count of bases not matched to a gene: 6. The germline CDR1 and CDR2 sequences are LNHDA and SQIVND (reference sequence). CDR3 sequence: CASSSGTSLYEQYF. The CDR3 nucleotides are TGTGCCAGTAGTTCCGGGACTAGCCTGTACGAGCAGTACTTC.

This clone showed up just once. The genes are TRBV30 and TRBJ2-4; the D gene is possibly TRBD2 (6 bases). V lost 0 bases to trimming and J lost 9 bases, with 9 bases between them. Germline CDR1 reads GTSNPN; CDR2 reads SVGIG (reference sequence). The CDR3 loop spans 12 amino acids. The CDR3 loop is CAWSVLGGIQYF. CDR3 in DNA: TGTGCCTGGAGTGTACTGGGGGGCATTCAGTACTTC.

The rearrangement links TRBV29-1 to TRBJ1-1; D possibly corresponds to TRBD1 (6 bases). The CDR3 contains 14 residues. Germline V CDR1 and CDR2: SQVTM, ANQGSEA. The V and J ends lost 6 bases and 2 bases respectively, with 16 bases between them. The CDR3: CSVTKGQTNTEAFF. The CDR3 DNA sequence: TGCAGCGTAACCAAAGGACAGACCAACACTGAAGCTTTCTTT. The full variable domain, its missing parts supplied by reference TRBV29-1 and TRBJ1-1, is SAVISQKPSRDICQRGTSLTIQCQVDSQVTMMFWYRQQPGQSLTLIATANQGSEATYESGFVIDKFPISRPNLTFSTLTVSNMSPEDSSIYLCSVTKGQTNTEAFFGQGTRLTVV.

This chain joins TRBV9 and TRBJ1-6, with 9 positions matching TRBD1. Trimming at V came to 4 bases and at J to 10 bases, leaving 9 bases not matched to a gene. The CDR3 length is 15 residues. Per germline, CDR1 SGDLS and CDR2 YYNGEE. CDR3 sequence: CASSKGQGVGSPLHF. The DNA for the CDR3 is TGTGCCAGCAGCAAGGGACAGGGTGTAGGATCACCCCTCCACTTT.

This clone has a handful of counts. The chain carries TRBV5-1 and TRBJ2-1; D is possibly TRBD2 (5 bases). This CDR3 comprises 14 residues. The V end lost 5 bases, the J end lost 6 bases, and 15 bases lay between the germline ends. CDR1 and CDR2 (germline): SGHRS, YFSETQ. The DNA of the CDR3 is TGCGCCAGCAGGCCCGAAGCGGCCCTCAATGAGCAGTTCTTC. Amino acids: CASRPEAALNEQFF.

The chain employs TRBV5-4 and TRBJ2-3, with TRBD1 identical over 7 bases. From germline, CDR1 is SGHNT and CDR2 YYREEE (reference sequence). V lost 4 bases and J lost 1; bases outside the gene matches: 6. The CDR3 covers 15 residues. CDR3 region: CASSEYRGGTDTQYF. The DNA for the CDR3 is TGTGCCAGCAGCGAATACAGGGGTGGCACAGATACGCAGTATTTT.

The rearrangement links TRBV19 to TRBJ2-7, with 9 bases matching TRBD1. The V segment lost 2 bases and the J segment 6 bases; nucleotides outside the gene matches: 8. The CDR3 extends over 15 amino acids. Germline V gene sequence: CDR1 LNHDA, CDR2 SQIVND (reference sequence). The CDR3 DNA reads TGTGCCAGTAGTATAATGGGACAGGGACCCTCCGAGCAGTACTTC. Amino acid sequence: CASSIMGQGPSEQYF.

For the CDR3, the DNA is TGTGCCTGGGCAGGGATAGAGACCCAGTACTTC. Translation: CAWAGIETQYF. The V call is TRBV30, the J call TRBJ2-5; tentative D call: TRBD1 (5 bases). Trimming pared 5 bases from V and 4 bases from J, leaving 8 bases between. The germline gives CDR1 GTSNPN, CDR2 SVGIG (reference sequence). The CDR3 is 11 residues long. Variable domain in full (rest from reference TRBV30 and TRBJ2-5): SQTIHQWPATLVQPVGSPLSLECTVEGTSNPNLYWYRQAAGRGLQLLFYSVGIGQISSEVPQNLSASRPQDRQFILSSKKLLLSDSGFYLCAWAGIETQYFGPGTRLLVL.

The chain joins TRBV5-1 to TRBJ2-5; D not resolved. Germline values: CDR1 SGHRS, CDR2 YFSETQ. The CDR3 is made up of 13 amino acids. Trimming pared 5 bases from V and 5 bases from J, leaving 13 bases between. In DNA form, the CDR3 reads TGCGCCAGCAGATCCCGCCCTGAGGAGACCCAGTACTTC. Translating it yields CASRSRPEETQYF.

CDR3: CASSSGQGWYEQYF. The CDR3 DNA reads TGTGCCAGCAGCTCGGGACAGGGTTGGTACGAGCAGTACTTC. The chain uses TRBV11-2 and TRBJ2-7; 9 nucleotides agree with TRBD1. Losses at the gene ends were 4 bases for V and 4 bases for J; bases not matched to a gene: 5. The CDR3 covers 14 residues. Germline V lookup: CDR1 SGHAT, CDR2 FQNNGV. The whole variable domain, filled in from reference TRBV11-2 and TRBJ2-7, reads EAGVAQSPRYKIIEKRQSVAFWCNPISGHATLYWYQQILGQGPKLLIQFQNNGVVDDSQLPKDRFSAERLKGVDSTLKIQPAKLEDSAVYLCASSSGQGWYEQYFGPGTRLTVT.

This clone was observed a handful of times. The CDR3 region has the DNA TGCGCCAGCAGTGACTCGGGACTAGCGAGTGCGAACACCGGGGAGCTGTTTTTT. Translation: CASSDSGLASANTGELFF. The rearrangement joins TRBV10-1 to TRBJ2-2, with TRBD2 matching over 10 bases. Per the germline V gene, CDR1 is WNHNN and CDR2 is SYGVQD (reference sequence). The CDR3 runs to 18 residues. Trimming at V came to 3 bases and at J to 0 bases, leaving 7 bases not matched to a gene.

In its sample, this clone was seen once. This chain connects TRBV29-1 to TRBJ2-1; 7 nucleotides match TRBD1. The CDR3 spans 14 residues. Germline values: CDR1 SQVTM, CDR2 ANQGSEA. V shed 7 bases and J 10 bases; nucleotides not matched to a gene: 16. This CDR3 is CSAIDRVTPGEQFF. In DNA form, the CDR3 reads TGCAGCGCCATTGACAGGGTAACCCCAGGCGAGCAGTTCTTC.